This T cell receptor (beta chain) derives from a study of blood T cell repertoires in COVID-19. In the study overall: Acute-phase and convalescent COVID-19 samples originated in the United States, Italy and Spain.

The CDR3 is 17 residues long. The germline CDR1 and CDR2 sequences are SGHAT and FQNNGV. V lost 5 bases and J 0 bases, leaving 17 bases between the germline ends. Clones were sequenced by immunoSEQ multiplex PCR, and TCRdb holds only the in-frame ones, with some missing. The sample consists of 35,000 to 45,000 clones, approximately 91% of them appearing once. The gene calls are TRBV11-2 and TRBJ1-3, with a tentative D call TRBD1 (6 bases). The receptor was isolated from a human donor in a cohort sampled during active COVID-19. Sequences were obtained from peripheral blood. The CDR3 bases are TGTGCCAGCAGCCCTCTTAGTGGACAGTCCTCTGGAAACACCATATATTTT. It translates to CASSPLSGQSSGNTIYF.